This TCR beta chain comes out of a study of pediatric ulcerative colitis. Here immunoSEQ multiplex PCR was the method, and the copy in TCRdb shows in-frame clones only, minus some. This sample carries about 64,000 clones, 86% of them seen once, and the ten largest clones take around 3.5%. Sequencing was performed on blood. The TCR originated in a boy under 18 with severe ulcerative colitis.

For the CDR3, the DNA is TGCAGCGTTGCAGACGGAACCTACGAGCAGTACTTC. Translated: CSVADGTYEQYF. The chain combines TRBV29-1 with TRBJ2-7; D is uncertain. The length of the CDR3 is 12 residues. Germline V gene sequence: CDR1 SQVTM, CDR2 ANQGSEA. V lost 4 bases and J lost 2, with 9 bases in between.